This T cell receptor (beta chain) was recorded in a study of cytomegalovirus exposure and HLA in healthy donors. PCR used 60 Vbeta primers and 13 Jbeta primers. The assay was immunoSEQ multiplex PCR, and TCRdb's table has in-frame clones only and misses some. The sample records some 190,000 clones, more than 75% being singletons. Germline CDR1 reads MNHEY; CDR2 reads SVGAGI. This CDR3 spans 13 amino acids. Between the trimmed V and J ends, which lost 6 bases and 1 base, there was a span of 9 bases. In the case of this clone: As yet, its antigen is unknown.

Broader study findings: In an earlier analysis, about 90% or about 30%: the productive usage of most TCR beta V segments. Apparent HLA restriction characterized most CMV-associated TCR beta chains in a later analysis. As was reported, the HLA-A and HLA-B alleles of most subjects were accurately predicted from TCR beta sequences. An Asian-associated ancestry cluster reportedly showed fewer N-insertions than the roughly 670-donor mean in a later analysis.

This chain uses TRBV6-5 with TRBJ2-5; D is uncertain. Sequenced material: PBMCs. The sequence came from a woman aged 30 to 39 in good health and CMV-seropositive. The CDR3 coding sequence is TGTGCCAGCAGCCTCAGTATCCAAGAGACCCAGTACTTC. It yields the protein CASSLSIQETQYF.